These 2 T cell receptor beta chains share one sample of origin, sequenced in a study of response to subunit inactivated influenza vaccine. TCRdb reanalysed the RT-PCR reads using MiXCR and keeps one entry per CDR3 protein. The data hold about 580,000 distinct CDR3 sequences, with 14% observed a single time. Sequencing used PBMCs from blood, obtained about 12 days after vaccination. Every receptor here comes from a man aged 50 or older who received an inactivated influenza vaccine.

This clonotype has just a few counts. The gene calls are TRBV12-5 and TRBJ2-6; D unclear. Trimming stripped 6 bases from V and 0 bases from J, with 3 bases between. There are 13 residues in the CDR3. The V gene's germline CDR1 is LGHNT and CDR2 FRNRAP. The CDR3 sequence: CASGYSGANVLTF. CDR3 sequence (DNA): TGTGCTAGTGGCTACTCTGGGGCCAACGTCCTGACTTTC.

The V call is TRBV7-2, the J call TRBJ2-3; 7 bases agree with TRBD2. The CDR3 sequence is 17 residues long. The ends lost 1 base at V and 0 bases at J; junction bases unmatched: 7. Germline V lookup: CDR1 SGHTA, CDR2 FQGNSA. The CDR3, as DNA: TGTGCCAGCAGCTTAGTCTCTGGAGCGGGGAGCACAGATACGCAGTATTTT. Residues: CASSLVSGAGSTDTQYF.